The next 30 T cell receptor beta chains were all read from a single sample in a study of blood T cell repertoires in COVID-19. Using immunoSEQ multiplex PCR, the repertoire was profiled, and TCRdb retains in-frame clones only, with some absent. The sample has about 240,000 clones; roughly 91% are singletons. Sequenced material: PBMCs or T cells enriched from blood (not recorded which). Source of these receptors: a man aged 40-50 years who had recovered from COVID-19.

V gene TRBV5-1 combines with J gene TRBJ1-1, with a possible D match to TRBD1 (6 bases). V was shortened by 4 bases and J by 4 bases, with 14 bases between the two germline ends. Germline V lookup: CDR1 SGHRS, CDR2 YFSETQ. This CDR3 has 14 residues. The CDR3 spells CASSDQGIGTEAFF. The CDR3 DNA reads as TGCGCCAGCAGCGACCAGGGGATCGGCACTGAAGCTTTCTTT.

Only one count was recorded for this clone. The chain links TRBV4-2 to TRBJ2-3; 7 positions agree with TRBD2. The CDR3 has 16 amino acids. After removal of 4 bases from V and 1 base from J, the junction contained 8 bases not matched to a gene. Germline V gene sequence: CDR1 LGHNA, CDR2 YNFKEQ. CDR3 DNA sequence: TGTGCCAGCAGCCGACCAAGTGGGGGGGGCACAGATACGCAGTATTTT. It yields the protein CASSRPSGGGTDTQYF.

V gene TRBV15 combines with J gene TRBJ2-3; the match to TRBD2 covers 10 bases. This CDR3 is built from 16 residues. V shed 4 bases, J shed 5 bases, and the junction held 9 bases outside the gene matches. In germline, CDR1 is LNHNV, CDR2 YYDKDF (reference sequence). The DNA for the CDR3 is TGTGCCACCAGCAAACTAAGCGGGAGGGCCAAAGATACGCAGTATTTT. Its translation: CATSKLSGRAKDTQYF. The full variable domain, completed using reference TRBV15 and TRBJ2-3, is DAMVIQNPRYQVTQFGKPVTLSCSQTLNHNVMYWYQQKSSQAPKLLFHYYDKDFNNEADTPDNFQSRRPNTSFCFLDIRSPGLGDTAMYLCATSKLSGRAKDTQYFGPGTRLTVL.

The genes are TRBV19 and TRBJ2-3; D not resolved. Germline V gives CDR1 LNHDA, CDR2 SQIVND (reference sequence). The V gene lost 10 bases and the J gene lost 2 bases, with 10 bases spanning the gap. The CDR3 sequence is 12 residues long. The DNA of the CDR3 is TGTGCCACGACTCGAATCACAGATACGCAGTATTTT. Its protein product is CATTRITDTQYF.

This sequence joins TRBV29-1 and TRBJ1-3; D is unresolved. CDR1 and CDR2 (germline): SQVTM, ANQGSEA. There are 14 residues in the CDR3. Trimming removed 7 bases at V and 0 bases at J, with 13 bases between. The CDR3 region has the DNA TGCAGCGCTGATCCGGGGAGCTCTGGAAACACCATATATTTT. Protein sequence: CSADPGSSGNTIYF.

V gene TRBV7-3 combines with J gene TRBJ1-6; 7 bases align to TRBD1. The length of the CDR3 is 15 residues. The ends lost 1 base at V and 5 bases at J; junction bases unmatched: 2. Germline V gene data show CDR1 as SGHTA and CDR2 as FQGTGA. CDR3 residues: CASSLMGQNNSPLHF. DNA for the CDR3: TGTGCCAGCAGCTTAATGGGACAGAATAATTCACCCCTCCACTTT.

This chain connects TRBV18 to TRBJ2-3; 8 bases agree with TRBD1. Losses at the gene ends were 4 bases for V and 3 bases for J; bases not matched to a gene: 6. CDR1 is KGHSH, CDR2 LQKENI, per germline. CDR3 length: 15 residues. CDR3 protein: CASSLSRGLTDTQYF. CDR3 nucleotides: TGTGCCAGCTCACTGAGCAGGGGGCTTACAGATACGCAGTATTTT. Full variable domain (rest looked up from reference TRBV18 and TRBJ2-3): NAGVMQNPRHLVRRRGQEARLRCSPMKGHSHVYWYRQLPEEGLKFMVYLQKENIIDESGMPKERFSAEFPKEGPSILRIQQVVRGDSAAYFCASSLSRGLTDTQYFGPGTRLTVL.

The chain combines TRBV14 with TRBJ2-1, with 12 bases fitting TRBD1. CDR3 length equals 16 residues. The V gene end was trimmed by 4 bases and the J gene end by 7 bases; junction bases not matched to a gene: 8. Germline assignment: CDR1 SGHDN and CDR2 FVKESK. CDR3 amino acids: CASSPPGQGARNEQFF. The DNA of the CDR3 is TGTGCCAGCAGCCCACCGGGACAGGGGGCGCGTAATGAGCAGTTCTTC.

V usage is TRBV12-3 or TRBV12-4 and J usage is TRBJ2-7; D might be TRBD2 (6 bases). This CDR3 is 13 amino acids long. The ends were cut back, 5 bases at V and 2 bases at J, with 10 bases in the middle. CDR3 sequence (DNA): TGTGCCAGCAGTCGGGACTTAGCCTACGAGCAGTACTTC. Amino acid sequence: CASSRDLAYEQYF.

The chain couples TRBV7-9 to TRBJ1-2, with D perhaps TRBD1 (6 bases). Between the trimmed V and J ends, which lost 4 bases and 7 bases, there was a span of 16 bases. Germline assignment: CDR1 SEHNR and CDR2 FQNEAQ (reference sequence). The CDR3 covers 14 residues. The CDR3 DNA follows: TGTGCCAGCAGCTCCGGACAGACCCTCTTTGGCTACACCTTC. Its translation is CASSSGQTLFGYTF. Full variable domain (remainder filled in from reference TRBV7-9 and TRBJ1-2): DTGVSQNPRHKITKRGQNVTFRCDPISEHNRLYWYRQTLGQGPEFLTYFQNEAQLEKSRLLSDRFSAERPKGSFSTLEIQRTEQGDSAMYLCASSSGQTLFGYTFGSGTRLTVV.

V gene TRBV5-6 combines with J gene TRBJ2-5, with TRBD2 matching over 8 bases. V was clipped by 4 bases and J by 2 bases; unmatched bases: 10. Germline lookup yields CDR1 SGHDT and CDR2 YYEEEE. This CDR3 has 16 amino acids. CDR3 region: CASSKGVAGSQETQYF. The CDR3 DNA reads TGTGCCAGCAGCAAGGGTGTAGCGGGATCTCAAGAGACCCAGTACTTC.

This clone was detected only once. The gene calls are TRBV15 and TRBJ1-1; 9 nucleotides align to TRBD1. The CDR3 extends over 15 amino acids. From germline, CDR1 is LNHNV and CDR2 YYDKDF (reference sequence). V lost 4 bases and J lost 4; bases outside the gene matches: 7. The CDR3 DNA reads as TGTGCCACCAGCACCCAGGACAGGGGATCCACTGAAGCTTTCTTT. It is translated as CATSTQDRGSTEAFF.

The chain couples TRBV28 to TRBJ1-5, with 8 bases aligning to TRBD1. Germline CDR1 and CDR2: MDHEN and SYDVKM. The CDR3 runs 15 residues. V shed 6 bases, J shed 1 base, and the junction held 5 bases outside the gene matches. CDR3: CASRRTGSSNQPQHF. CDR3 in DNA: TGTGCCAGCAGGCGGACAGGGTCCAGCAATCAGCCCCAGCATTTT.

This chain links TRBV7-9 with TRBJ1-2, with D possibly matching TRBD1 (6 bases). The CDR3 runs 14 residues. Germline V lookup: CDR1 SEHNR, CDR2 FQNEAQ (reference sequence). Trimming removed 1 base from V and 4 bases from J, with 10 bases in between. CDR3 in DNA: TGTGCCAGCAGCTTAGACAGGGAAGCCTATGGCTACACCTTC. Its protein is CASSLDREAYGYTF.

The gene calls are TRBV5-4 and TRBJ1-1, with TRBD1 identical over 9 bases. The CDR3 covers 15 residues. Germline V gene lookup returns CDR1 SGHNT and CDR2 YYREEE (reference sequence). With V trimmed by 2 bases and J by 0 bases, 2 bases remained unmatched. The CDR3 loop reads CASSFDRGVNTEAFF. The CDR3 DNA follows: TGTGCCAGCAGCTTTGACAGGGGGGTGAACACTGAAGCTTTCTTT.

V usage is TRBV7-2 and J usage is TRBJ2-1; no definite D call. Germline V lookup: CDR1 SGHTA, CDR2 FQGNSA. The CDR3 has 12 amino acids. The ends were cut back, 5 bases at V and 3 bases at J, with 5 bases in the middle. For the CDR3, the DNA is TGTGCCAGCAGCCAGAACTACAATGAGCAGTTCTTC. Its protein is CASSQNYNEQFF.

The chain combines TRBV24-1 with TRBJ2-1; TRBD2 matches at 8 bases. J gave up 2 bases and V 4 bases, and 6 bases lay outside the gene matches. Germline CDR1 and CDR2: KGHDR and SFDVKD. The CDR3 length is 16 residues. The CDR3 here is CATSDLSGTAYNEQFF. The CDR3 DNA reads as TGTGCCACCAGTGACCTTAGCGGGACGGCCTACAATGAGCAGTTCTTC.

This CDR3 reads CASSLGSGQEGEQFF. CDR3 DNA: TGCGCCAGCAGCTTGGGCTCGGGCCAAGAGGGTGAGCAGTTCTTC. The chain employs TRBV5-1 and TRBJ2-1; possibly TRBD2 for D (5 bases). Germline values: CDR1 SGHRS, CDR2 YFSETQ. Between the trimmed V and J ends, which lost 0 bases and 9 bases, there was a span of 16 bases. The CDR3 sequence is 15 residues long.

The chain joins TRBV7-2 to TRBJ1-4, with 9 bases identical to TRBD1. CDR1 and CDR2 from the germline V gene are SGHTA and FQGNSA. V lost 4 bases, J lost 8 bases, and 5 bases stayed unmatched. The length of the CDR3 is 14 residues. CDR3 sequence (DNA): TGTGCCAGCAGCTCCACAGGGGGCTGGGAAAAACTGTTTTTT. Translating gives CASSSTGGWEKLFF.

V gene TRBV6-5 combines with J gene TRBJ2-1, with 14 positions matching TRBD2. The germline CDR1 and CDR2 sequences are MNHEY and SVGAGI. The CDR3 is 15 amino acids. The ends lost 4 bases at V and 8 bases at J; junction bases unmatched: 4. CDR3 sequence (DNA): TGTGCCAGCAGTTCCGGGACTAGCGGGAGCTATGAGCAGTTCTTC. Protein product: CASSSGTSGSYEQFF.

The chain has TRBV4-2 and TRBJ2-5; D possibly corresponds to TRBD1 (6 bases). The CDR3 loop spans 14 amino acids. V lost 1 base and J lost 5, with 11 bases in between. Germline values: CDR1 LGHNA, CDR2 YNFKEQ. The CDR3 spells CASSQVGGEETQYF. CDR3 sequence (DNA): TGTGCCAGCAGCCAAGTAGGGGGTGAGGAGACCCAGTACTTC.

The rearrangement uses TRBV25-1 and TRBJ2-3; tentative D call: TRBD1 (7 bases). The CDR3 runs to 15 residues. V shed 9 bases and J shed 5 bases, with 21 bases lying between them. Germline V gene sequence: CDR1 MGHDK, CDR2 SYGVNS. CDR3 sequence (DNA): TGTGCCAGTCTGGACAGGTTGGGCGGGATAGATACGCAGTATTTT. Protein product: CASLDRLGGIDTQYF.

This clone was picked up one time. The chain uses TRBV15 and TRBJ1-1, with 7 bases lining up with TRBD1. The J segment lost 0 bases and the V segment lost 5 bases, leaving 3 bases of the junction unmatched. Germline CDR1 LNHNV, CDR2 YYDKDF (reference sequence). CDR3 length equals 14 residues. The CDR3 nucleotides read TGTGCCACCAGCGGGGGACAGTTGAACACTGAAGCTTTCTTT. The encoded protein is CATSGGQLNTEAFF.

The J gene is TRBJ2-5, the V gene TRBV28, with 9 bases lining up with TRBD2. The germline gives CDR1 MDHEN, CDR2 SYDVKM. This CDR3 is built from 15 residues. V lost 3 bases, J lost 4 bases, and 6 bases stayed unmatched. The CDR3 DNA sequence: TGTGCCAGCAGTTTTGGTAGCGGGAGTGCAGAGACCCAGTACTTC. It codes for CASSFGSGSAETQYF. Together with reference TRBV28 and TRBJ2-5, the CDR3 gives the full variable domain: DVKVTQSSRYLVKRTGEKVFLECVQDMDHENMFWYRQDPGLGLRLIYFSYDVKMKEKGDIPEGYSVSREKKERFSLILESASTNQTSMYLCASSFGSGSAETQYFGPGTRLLVL.

CDR3 sequence: CASSLYSHYEQYF. The CDR3 coding sequence is TGTGCCAGCAGTTTATACTCCCACTACGAGCAGTACTTC. The chain employs TRBV27 and TRBJ2-7; D remains ambiguous. The CDR3 totals 13 residues. Trimming stripped 1 base from V and 3 bases from J, with 7 bases between. CDR1 and CDR2 from the germline V gene are MNHEY and SMNVEV (reference sequence).

The chain couples TRBV7-6 to TRBJ2-1; TRBD1 might be the D (7 bases). Per the germline V gene, CDR1 is SGHVS and CDR2 is FNYEAQ. The CDR3 spans 15 residues. V was cut by 7 bases and J by 5 bases, with 18 bases left in between. The DNA for the CDR3 is TGTGCCAGCATTGAGGGGGCGGGGAGACACAATGAGCAGTTCTTC. Residues: CASIEGAGRHNEQFF.

The chain employs TRBV9 and TRBJ2-7, with 8 positions matching TRBD2. This CDR3 is built from 13 residues. Germline CDR1 reads SGDLS; CDR2 reads YYNGEE. V gave up 0 bases and J gave up 7 bases; unmatched junction bases: 3. The CDR3 region has the DNA TGTGCCAGCAGCGTAGAGGCGGGGGGTGAGCAGTACTTC. It is translated as CASSVEAGGEQYF.

The CDR3 loop is CASSLNRDRGETQYF. CDR3 nucleotide sequence: TGTGCCAGCAGCCTCAACCGGGACAGGGGAGAGACCCAGTACTTC. The J gene is TRBJ2-5, the V gene TRBV3-1 (or the pseudogene TRBV3-2); 10 nucleotides align to TRBD1. Looked up from germline, CDR1 is LGHDT and CDR2 is YNNKEL (reference sequence). The CDR3 length is 15 residues. V shed 4 bases, J shed 4 bases, and the junction held 6 bases outside the gene matches.

The chain joins TRBV4-1 to TRBJ1-3; D is unclear. Germline CDR1 is MGHRA and CDR2 is YSYEKL. Trimming removed 1 base from V and 3 bases from J, with 16 bases in between. This CDR3 region has 17 residues. CDR3: CASSQVSTRAGGNTIYF. The DNA of the CDR3 is TGCGCCAGCAGCCAAGTTTCCACGAGGGCTGGTGGAAACACCATATATTTT.

This clone appeared a single time. V gene TRBV6-6 combines with J gene TRBJ2-3; 9 bases are a match to TRBD2. Germline V gene sequence: CDR1 MNHNY, CDR2 SVGAGI (reference sequence). With 5 bases clipped from V and 4 bases from J, the junction kept 19 bases outside the gene matches. This CDR3 region has 19 residues. CDR3 amino acids: CASSQRIGGLAGLADTQYF. The CDR3 DNA reads TGTGCCAGCAGTCAACGAATAGGCGGCCTAGCGGGATTGGCAGATACGCAGTATTTT.